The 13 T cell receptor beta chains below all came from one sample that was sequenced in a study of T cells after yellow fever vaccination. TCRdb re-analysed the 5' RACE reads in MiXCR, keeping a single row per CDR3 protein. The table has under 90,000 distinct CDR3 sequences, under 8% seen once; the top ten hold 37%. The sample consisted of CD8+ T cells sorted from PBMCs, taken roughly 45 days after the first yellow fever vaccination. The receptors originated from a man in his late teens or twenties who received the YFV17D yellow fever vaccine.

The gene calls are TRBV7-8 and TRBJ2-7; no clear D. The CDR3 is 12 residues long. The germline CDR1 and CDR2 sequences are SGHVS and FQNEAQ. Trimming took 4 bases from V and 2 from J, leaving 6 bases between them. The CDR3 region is CASSSIAYEQYV. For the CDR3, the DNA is TGTGCCAGCAGCTCCATAGCCTACGAGCAGTACGTC.

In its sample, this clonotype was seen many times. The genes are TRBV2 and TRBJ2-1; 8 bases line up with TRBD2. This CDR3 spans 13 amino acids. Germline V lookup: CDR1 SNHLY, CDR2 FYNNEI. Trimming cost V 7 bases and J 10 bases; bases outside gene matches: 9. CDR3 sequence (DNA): TGTGCCAGCATCGGGACTAGTCAGGAGGAGCAGTTCTTC. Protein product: CASIGTSQEEQFF.

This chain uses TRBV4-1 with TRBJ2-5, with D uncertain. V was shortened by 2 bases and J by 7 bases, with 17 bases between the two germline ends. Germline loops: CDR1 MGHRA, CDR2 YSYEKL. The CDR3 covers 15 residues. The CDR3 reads CASSQSFDGHWTQYF. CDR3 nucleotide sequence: TGCGCCAGCAGCCAATCGTTCGACGGTCACTGGACCCAGTACTTC.

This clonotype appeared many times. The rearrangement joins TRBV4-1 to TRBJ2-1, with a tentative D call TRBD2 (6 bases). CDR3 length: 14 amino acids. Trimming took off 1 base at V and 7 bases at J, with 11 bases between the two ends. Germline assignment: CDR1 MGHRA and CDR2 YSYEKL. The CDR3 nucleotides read TGCGCCAGCAGCCAAGTGCGAGGAGGGAATGAGCAGTTCTTC. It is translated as CASSQVRGGNEQFF.

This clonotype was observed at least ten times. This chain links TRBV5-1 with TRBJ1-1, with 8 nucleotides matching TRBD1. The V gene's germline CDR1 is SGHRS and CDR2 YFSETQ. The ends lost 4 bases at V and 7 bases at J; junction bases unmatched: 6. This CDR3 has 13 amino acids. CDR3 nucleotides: TGCGCCAGCAGCCCGGGACAGGCGGATGAAGCTTTCTTT. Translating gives CASSPGQADEAFF. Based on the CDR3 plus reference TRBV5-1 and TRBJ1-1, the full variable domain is KAGVTQTPRYLIKTRGQQVTLSCSPISGHRSVSWYQQTPGQGLQFLFEYFSETQRNKGNFPGRFSGRQFSNSRSEMNVSTLELGDSALYLCASSPGQADEAFFGQGTRLTVV.

The DNA of the CDR3 is TGTGCCAGCAGCCTCAACTTGCGTGGCTACAATGAGCAGTTCTTC. Protein product: CASSLNLRGYNEQFF. The chain uses TRBV7-3 and TRBJ2-1; D is unresolved. Trimming removed 5 bases at V and 3 bases at J, with 14 bases between. Per germline, CDR1 SGHTA and CDR2 FQGTGA. This CDR3 spans 15 amino acids.

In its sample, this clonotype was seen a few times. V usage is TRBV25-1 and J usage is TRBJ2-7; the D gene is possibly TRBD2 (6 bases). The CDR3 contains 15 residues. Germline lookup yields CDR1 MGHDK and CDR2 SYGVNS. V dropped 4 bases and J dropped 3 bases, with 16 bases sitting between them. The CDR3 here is CASSASFGRIYEQYF. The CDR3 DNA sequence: TGTGCCAGCAGTGCCTCATTTGGGAGGATCTACGAGCAGTACTTC.

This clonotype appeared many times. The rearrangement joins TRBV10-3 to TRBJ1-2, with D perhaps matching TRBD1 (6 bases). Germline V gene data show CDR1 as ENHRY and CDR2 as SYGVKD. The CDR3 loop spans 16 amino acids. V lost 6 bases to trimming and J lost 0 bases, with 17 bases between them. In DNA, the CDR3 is TGTGCCATCAGCGACTCGGGGGGCTATACTAACTATGGCTACACCTTC. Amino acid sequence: CAISDSGGYTNYGYTF.

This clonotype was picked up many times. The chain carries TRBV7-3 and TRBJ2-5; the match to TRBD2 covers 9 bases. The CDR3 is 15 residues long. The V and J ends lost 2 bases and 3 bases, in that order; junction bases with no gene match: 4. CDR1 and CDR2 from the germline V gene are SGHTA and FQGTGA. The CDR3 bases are TGTGCCAGCAGCTTAGCGGGGGGGTTAAAAGAGACCCAGTACTTC. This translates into CASSLAGGLKETQYF.

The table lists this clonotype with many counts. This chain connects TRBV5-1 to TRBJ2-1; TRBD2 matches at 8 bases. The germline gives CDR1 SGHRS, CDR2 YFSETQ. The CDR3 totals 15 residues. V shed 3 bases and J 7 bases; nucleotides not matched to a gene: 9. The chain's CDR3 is CASSYERGPNNEQFF. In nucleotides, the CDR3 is TGCGCCAGCAGCTACGAGCGGGGGCCCAATAATGAGCAGTTCTTC.

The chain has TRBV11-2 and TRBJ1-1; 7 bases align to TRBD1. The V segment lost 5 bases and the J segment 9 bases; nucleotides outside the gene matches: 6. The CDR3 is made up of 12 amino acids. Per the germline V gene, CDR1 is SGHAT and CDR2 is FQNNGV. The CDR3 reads CASSHGQDQAFF. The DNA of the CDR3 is TGTGCCAGCAGCCATGGACAGGATCAAGCTTTCTTT.

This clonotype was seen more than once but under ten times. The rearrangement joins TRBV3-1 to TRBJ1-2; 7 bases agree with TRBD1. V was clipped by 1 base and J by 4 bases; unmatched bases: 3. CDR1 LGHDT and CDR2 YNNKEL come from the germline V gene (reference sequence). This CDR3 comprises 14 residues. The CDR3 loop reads CASSQATGFYGYTF. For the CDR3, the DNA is TGTGCCAGCAGCCAAGCGACAGGGTTCTATGGCTACACCTTC.

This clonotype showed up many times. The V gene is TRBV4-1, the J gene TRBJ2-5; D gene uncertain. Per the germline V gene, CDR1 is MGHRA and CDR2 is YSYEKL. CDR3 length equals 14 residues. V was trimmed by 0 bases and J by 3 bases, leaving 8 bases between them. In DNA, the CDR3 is TGCGCCAGCAGCCAAGAGGCTCGTGAAGAGACCCAGTACTTC. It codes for CASSQEAREETQYF.